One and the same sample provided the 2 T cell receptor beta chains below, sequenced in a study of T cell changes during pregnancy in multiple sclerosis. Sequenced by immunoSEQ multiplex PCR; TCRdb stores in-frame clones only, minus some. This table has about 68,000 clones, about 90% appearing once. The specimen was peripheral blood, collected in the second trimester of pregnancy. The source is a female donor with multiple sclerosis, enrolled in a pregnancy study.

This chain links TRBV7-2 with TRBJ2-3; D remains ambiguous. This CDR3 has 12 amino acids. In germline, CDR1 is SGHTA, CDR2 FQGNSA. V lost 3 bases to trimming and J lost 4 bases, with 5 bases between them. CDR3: CASSFVADTQYF. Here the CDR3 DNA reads TGTGCCAGCAGCTTTGTCGCAGATACGCAGTATTTT.

In nucleotides, the CDR3 is TGTGCCAGCAGCTTAGCTGGGGGCGACTCCTACGAGCAGTACTTC. Translated, it gives CASSLAGGDSYEQYF. The V gene is TRBV7-9, the J gene TRBJ2-7; D perhaps matches TRBD1 (6 bases). Trimming stripped 0 bases from V and 0 bases from J, with 9 bases between. The germline V gene encodes CDR1 SEHNR and CDR2 FQNEAQ (reference sequence). The CDR3 extends over 15 amino acids.